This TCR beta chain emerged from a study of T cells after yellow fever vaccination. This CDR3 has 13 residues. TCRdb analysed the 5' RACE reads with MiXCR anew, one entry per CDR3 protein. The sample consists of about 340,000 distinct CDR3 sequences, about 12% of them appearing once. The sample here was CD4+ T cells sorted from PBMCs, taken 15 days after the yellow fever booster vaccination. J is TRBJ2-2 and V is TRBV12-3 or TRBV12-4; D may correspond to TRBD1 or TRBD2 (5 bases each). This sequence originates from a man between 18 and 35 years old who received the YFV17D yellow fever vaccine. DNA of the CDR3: TGTGTTTCCTTCGGGGCCGAGACGGGGGAGCTGTTTTTT. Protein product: CVSFGAETGELFF.